These T cell receptor beta chains were read from a single sample in a study of vaccination effects on CD4 cells after COVID-19. Profiled with immunoSEQ multiplex PCR; TCRdb holds only in-frame clones, not every one. In the table there are just under 65,000 clones, less than 80% of which are singletons. These receptors' targets are unknown. The specimen comprised CD4+ T cells from PBMCs cultured with HCoV-OC43 spike peptides, sampled before COVID-19 vaccination. The receptor source for this set is a human donor who received a COVID-19 vaccine. CDR3s include the opening cysteine and the closing phenylalanine or tryptophan. D genes are given only for firm matches. Rows may omit the clone size; those that give it use once, few, many or a size class.

TRBV4-1	TRBJ1-1	-	-	16	CASSQDPGRGNTEAFF	TGCGCCAGCAGCCAAGATCCTGGCAGGGGAAACACTGAAGCTTTCTTT
TRBV7-3	TRBJ1-5	-	-	13	CASSEQGFQPQHF	TGTGCCAGCAGCGAACAGGGCTTTCAGCCCCAGCATTTT
TRBV7-2	TRBJ2-2	-	-	15	CASSLGQPNTGELFF	TGTGCCAGCAGCTTAGGACAGCCAAACACCGGGGAGCTGTTTTTT
TRBV2	TRBJ2-5	TRBD1	-	13	CATQGARGETQYF	TGTGCCACCCAGGGGGCGCGGGGAGAGACCCAGTACTTC
TRBV11-2	TRBJ1-1	-	once	15	CASSRQGWGRTEAFF	TGTGCCAGCAGCCGACAAGGGTGGGGGCGAACTGAAGCTTTCTTT
TRBV5-1	TRBJ1-4	TRBD1	-	15	CASSEGQGAGEKLFF	TGCGCCAGCAGCGAAGGACAGGGGGCAGGTGAAAAACTGTTTTTT
TRBV5-4	TRBJ2-5	-	-	14	CASSLTASQETQYF	TGTGCCAGCAGCTTGACGGCTAGCCAAGAGACCCAGTACTTC
TRBV7-9	TRBJ1-6	-	-	17	CASSQGGWTAPLTPLHF	TGTGCCAGCAGTCAAGGGGGGTGGACTGCACCCCTCACACCCCTCCACTTT
TRBV18	TRBJ1-1	-	-	14	CASSPSQRNTEAFF	TGTGCCAGCTCACCATCCCAGAGGAACACTGAAGCTTTCTTT
TRBV24-1	TRBJ2-1	TRBD1	-	17	CATSDLPGQGGYNEQFF	TGTGCCACCAGTGATTTGCCCGGACAGGGGGGATACAATGAGCAGTTCTTC
TRBV19	TRBJ1-5	TRBD1	-	21	CASSIVLSLVPGRGLGQPQHF	TGTGCCAGTAGTATAGTTCTCAGCCTCGTCCCGGGCAGGGGGCTTGGACAGCCCCAGCATTTT
TRBV2	TRBJ1-1	-	-	14	CASTTVLTNTEAFF	TGTGCCAGCACGACAGTATTGACGAACACTGAAGCTTTCTTT
TRBV15	TRBJ1-6	-	-	15	CATSSRKDPNSPLHF	TGTGCCACCAGCAGCCGAAAGGATCCTAATTCACCCCTCCACTTT
TRBV19	TRBJ1-2	TRBD1	-	14	CASSTRDRGDGYTF	TGTGCCAGTAGTACCCGGGACAGGGGCGATGGCTACACCTTC
TRBV6-2/TRBV6-3	TRBJ2-1	-	-	16	CASSSRDARAYNEQFF	TGTGCCAGCAGTTCCCGGGACGCAAGGGCTTACAATGAGCAGTTCTTC
TRBV13	TRBJ1-4	TRBD1	-	17	CASSSSRDRGLYEKLFF	TGTGCCAGCAGCTCGAGCCGGGACAGGGGTCTGTATGAAAAACTGTTTTTT
TRBV7-3	TRBJ2-3	-	-	14	CASSLSLAKDTQYF	TGTGCCAGCAGCTTATCGCTAGCGAAAGATACGCAGTATTTT
TRBV3-1/TRBV3-2	TRBJ2-3	-	-	15	CASSQVSRRSDTQYF	TGTGCCAGCAGCCAAGTATCGCGGCGTTCTGATACGCAGTATTTT
TRBV7-9	TRBJ1-3	-	-	14	CASSLLVSGNTIYF	TGTGCCAGCAGCTTACTGGTTTCGGGAAACACCATATATTTT
TRBV11-3	TRBJ2-2	TRBD1	-	17	CASSLDLGQGSTGELFF	TGTGCCAGCAGCTTAGATCTCGGACAGGGTAGCACCGGGGAGCTGTTTTTT
TRBV7-2	TRBJ1-4	-	-	13	CASRGGQNEKLFF	TGTGCCAGCAGAGGTGGGCAAAATGAAAAACTGTTTTTT
TRBV19	TRBJ1-1	-	-	17	CASSIGPGWTVNTEAFF	TGTGCCAGTAGTATAGGTCCCGGATGGACAGTGAACACTGAAGCTTTCTTT
TRBV18	TRBJ2-2	-	-	15	CASSRRGEGTGELFF	TGTGCCAGCTCCCGGCGGGGCGAGGGCACCGGGGAGCTGTTTTTT
TRBV9	TRBJ1-1	-	-	15	CASSGSQGIETEAFF	TGTGCCAGCAGCGGTTCGCAGGGGATTGAGACTGAAGCTTTCTTT
TRBV24-1	TRBJ1-5	-	-	14	CATSDVGWNQPQHF	TGTGCCACCAGTGATGTGGGGTGGAATCAGCCCCAGCATTTT
TRBV4-1	TRBJ1-3	TRBD1	-	18	CASSQTFRDRAAGNTIYF	TGCGCCAGCAGCCAGACGTTTAGGGACAGGGCGGCTGGAAACACCATATATTTT
TRBV27	TRBJ2-3	-	-	20	CAKSRRGNGRTGLSTDTQYF	TGTGCCAAGTCGAGAAGGGGGAATGGTCGGACCGGGCTAAGCACAGATACGCAGTATTTT
TRBV7-2	TRBJ2-6	-	-	16	CASSYTAISGANVLTF	TGTGCCAGCAGCTATACAGCCATCTCTGGGGCCAACGTCCTGACTTTC
TRBV19	TRBJ1-5	TRBD1	-	14	CASKPGQAHQPQHF	TGTGCCAGTAAGCCGGGACAGGCCCATCAGCCCCAGCATTTT
TRBV6-6	TRBJ2-3	-	-	16	CASSRSGSLGTDTQYF	TGTGCCAGCAGCCGTTCGGGGAGCCTTGGCACAGATACGCAGTATTTT
TRBV7-3	TRBJ2-2	TRBD1	-	17	CASSLKAGQGNTGELFF	TGTGCCAGCAGCTTAAAGGCCGGACAGGGGAACACCGGGGAGCTGTTTTTT
TRBV5-1	TRBJ1-2	-	-	13	CASSSTVNYGYTF	TGCGCCAGCAGCTCCACAGTTAACTATGGCTACACCTTC
TRBV6-6	TRBJ1-5	-	-	15	CASSYFRTDNQPQHF	TGTGCCAGCAGTTACTTCCGGACAGACAATCAGCCCCAGCATTTT
TRBV7-9	TRBJ2-5	-	-	13	CASSLEAQETQYF	TGTGCCAGCAGCTTAGAGGCGCAAGAGACCCAGTACTTC
TRBV3-1/TRBV3-2	TRBJ1-4	-	-	13	CASSPRENEKLFF	TGTGCCAGCAGCCCTAGGGAGAATGAAAAACTGTTTTTT
TRBV18	TRBJ1-2	-	once	15	CASSPPSETGYGYTF	TGTGCCAGCTCACCACCGTCGGAGACGGGATATGGCTACACCTTC
TRBV12-5	TRBJ1-3	TRBD1	-	16	CASGLDRGNSGNTIYF	TGTGCTAGTGGTCTCGACAGGGGCAACTCTGGAAACACCATATATTTT
TRBV18	TRBJ1-2	-	-	16	CASSPPRGMGNYGYTF	TGTGCCAGCTCACCCCCCCGGGGGATGGGGAACTATGGCTACACCTTC
TRBV5-6	TRBJ1-4	TRBD1	-	16	CASSGDRGAANEKLFF	TGTGCCAGCAGCGGGGACAGGGGGGCGGCTAATGAAAAACTGTTTTTT
TRBV19	TRBJ1-6	-	-	14	CASSIGRLNSPLHF	TGTGCCAGTAGTATTGGCCGACTAAATTCACCCCTCCACTTT
TRBV2	TRBJ2-2	-	-	13	CASSDLVLGELFF	TGTGCCAGCAGTGACTTGGTGCTCGGGGAGCTGTTTTTT